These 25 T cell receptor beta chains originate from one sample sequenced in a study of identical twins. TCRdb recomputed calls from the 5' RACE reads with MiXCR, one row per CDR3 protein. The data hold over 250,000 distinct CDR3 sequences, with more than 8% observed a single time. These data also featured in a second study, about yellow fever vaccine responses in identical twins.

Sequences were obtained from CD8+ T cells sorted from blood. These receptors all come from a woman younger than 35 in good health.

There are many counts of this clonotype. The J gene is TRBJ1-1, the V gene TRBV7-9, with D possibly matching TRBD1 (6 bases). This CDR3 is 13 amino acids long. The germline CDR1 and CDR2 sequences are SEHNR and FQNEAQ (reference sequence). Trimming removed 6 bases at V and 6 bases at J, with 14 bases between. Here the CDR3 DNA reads TGTGCCAGCAGGCCCGGGGGGGCCGCTGAAGCTTTCTTT. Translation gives CASRPGGAAEAFF.

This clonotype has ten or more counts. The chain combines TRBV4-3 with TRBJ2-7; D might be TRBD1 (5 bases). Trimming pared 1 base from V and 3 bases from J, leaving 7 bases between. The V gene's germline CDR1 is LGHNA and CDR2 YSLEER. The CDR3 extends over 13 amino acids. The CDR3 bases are TGCGCCAGCAGCCAAGGACAGTTCTACGAGCAGTACTTC. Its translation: CASSQGQFYEQYF.

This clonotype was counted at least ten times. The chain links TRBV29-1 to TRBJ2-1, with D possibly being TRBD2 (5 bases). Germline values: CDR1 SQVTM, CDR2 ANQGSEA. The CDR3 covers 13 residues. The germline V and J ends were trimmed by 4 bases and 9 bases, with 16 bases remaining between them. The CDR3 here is CSVVSDLDFEQFF. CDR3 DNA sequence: TGCAGCGTTGTATCGGACTTGGACTTTGAGCAGTTCTTC.

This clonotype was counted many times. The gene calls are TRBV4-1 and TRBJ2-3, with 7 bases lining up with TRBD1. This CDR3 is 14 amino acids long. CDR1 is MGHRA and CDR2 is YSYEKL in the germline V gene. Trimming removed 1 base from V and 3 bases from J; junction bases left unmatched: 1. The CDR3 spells CASSQVQGTDTQYF. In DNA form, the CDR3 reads TGCGCCAGCAGCCAAGTACAGGGGACAGATACGCAGTATTTT.

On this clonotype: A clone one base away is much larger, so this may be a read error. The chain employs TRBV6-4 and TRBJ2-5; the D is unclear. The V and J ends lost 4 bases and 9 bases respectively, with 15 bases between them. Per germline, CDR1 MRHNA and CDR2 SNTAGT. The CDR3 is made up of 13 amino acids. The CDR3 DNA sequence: TGTGCCAGCAGTGGGACCCCGAAGGGTTCCCAGTACTTC. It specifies CASSGTPKGSQYF.

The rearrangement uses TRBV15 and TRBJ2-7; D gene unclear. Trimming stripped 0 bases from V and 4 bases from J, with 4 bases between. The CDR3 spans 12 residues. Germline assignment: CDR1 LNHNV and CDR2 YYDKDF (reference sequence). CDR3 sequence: CATSRDQYEQYF. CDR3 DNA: TGTGCCACCAGCAGAGATCAATACGAGCAGTACTTC.

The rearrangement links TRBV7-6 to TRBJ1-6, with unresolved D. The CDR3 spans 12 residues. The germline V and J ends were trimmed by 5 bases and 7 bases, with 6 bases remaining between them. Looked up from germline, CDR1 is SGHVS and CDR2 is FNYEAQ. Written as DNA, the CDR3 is TGTGCCAGCAGCCGGATAAATTCACCCCTCCACTTT. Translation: CASSRINSPLHF.

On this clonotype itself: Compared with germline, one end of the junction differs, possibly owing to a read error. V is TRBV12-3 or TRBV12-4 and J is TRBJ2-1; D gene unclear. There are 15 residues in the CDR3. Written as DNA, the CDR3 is TGTGCCGGCAGCCCAGGCTGGTCCCCCTACAATGAGCAGTTCTTC. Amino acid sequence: CAGSPGWSPYNEQFF.

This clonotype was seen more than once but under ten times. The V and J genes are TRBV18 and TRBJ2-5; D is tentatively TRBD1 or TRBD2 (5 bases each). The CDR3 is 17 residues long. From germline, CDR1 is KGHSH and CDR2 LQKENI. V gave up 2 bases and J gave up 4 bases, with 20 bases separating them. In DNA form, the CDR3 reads TGTGCCAGCTCACCAGTGTGGTCAGACCTTGGGGGAGAGACCCAGTACTTC. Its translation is CASSPVWSDLGGETQYF.

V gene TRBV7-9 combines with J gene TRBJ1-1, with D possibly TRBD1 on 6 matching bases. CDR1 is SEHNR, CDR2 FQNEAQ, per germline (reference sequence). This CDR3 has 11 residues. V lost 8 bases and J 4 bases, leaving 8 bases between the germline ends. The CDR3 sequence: CASEQGTEAFF. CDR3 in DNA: TGTGCCAGCGAACAGGGCACTGAAGCTTTCTTT.

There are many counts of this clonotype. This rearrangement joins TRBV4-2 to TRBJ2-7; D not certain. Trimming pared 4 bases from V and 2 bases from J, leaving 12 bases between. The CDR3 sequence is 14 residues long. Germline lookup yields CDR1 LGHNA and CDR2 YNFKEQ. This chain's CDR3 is CASSPPLTAYEQYF. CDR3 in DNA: TGTGCCAGCAGCCCTCCCTTGACTGCCTACGAGCAGTACTTC.

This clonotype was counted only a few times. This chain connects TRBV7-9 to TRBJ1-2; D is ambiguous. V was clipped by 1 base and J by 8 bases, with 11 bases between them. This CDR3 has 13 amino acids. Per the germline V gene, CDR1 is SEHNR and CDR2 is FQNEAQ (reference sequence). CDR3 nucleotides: TGTGCCAGCAGCTTAGGAGACACGGGAGGCTACACCTTC. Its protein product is CASSLGDTGGYTF.

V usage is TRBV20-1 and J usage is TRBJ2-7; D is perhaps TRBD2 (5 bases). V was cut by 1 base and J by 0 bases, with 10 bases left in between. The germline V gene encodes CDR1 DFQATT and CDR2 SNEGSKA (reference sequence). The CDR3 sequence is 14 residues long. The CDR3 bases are TGCAGTGCTAGAGGGGCTAGCAACTCCTACGAGCAGTACTTC. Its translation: CSARGASNSYEQYF.

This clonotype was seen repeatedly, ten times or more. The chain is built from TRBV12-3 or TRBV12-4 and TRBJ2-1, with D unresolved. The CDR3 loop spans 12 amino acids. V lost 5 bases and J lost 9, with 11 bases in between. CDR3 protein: CASSPGYGEQFF. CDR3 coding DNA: TGTGCCAGCAGTCCCGGTTACGGTGAGCAGTTCTTC.

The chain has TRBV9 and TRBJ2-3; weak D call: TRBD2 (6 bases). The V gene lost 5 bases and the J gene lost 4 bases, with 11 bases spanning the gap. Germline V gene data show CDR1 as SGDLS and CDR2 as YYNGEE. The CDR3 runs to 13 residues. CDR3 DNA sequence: TGTGCCAGCAGTGTGGGGGGAGCAGATACGCAGTATTTT. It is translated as CASSVGGADTQYF.

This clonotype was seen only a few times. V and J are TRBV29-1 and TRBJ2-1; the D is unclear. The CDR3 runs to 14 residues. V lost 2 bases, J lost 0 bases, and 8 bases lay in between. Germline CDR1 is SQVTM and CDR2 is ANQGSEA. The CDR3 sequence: CSVETDNSYNEQFF. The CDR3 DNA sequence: TGCAGCGTTGAAACGGATAACTCCTACAATGAGCAGTTCTTC.

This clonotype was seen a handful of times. CDR3 bases: TGTGCCAGCAGTTTGCGAGAGGCGCAGGATGAGCAGTTCTTC. Translating it yields CASSLREAQDEQFF. The chain combines TRBV27 with TRBJ2-1; D gene unclear. From germline, CDR1 is MNHEY and CDR2 SMNVEV (reference sequence). The CDR3 runs 14 residues. Trimming took 3 bases from V and 8 from J, leaving 14 bases between them.

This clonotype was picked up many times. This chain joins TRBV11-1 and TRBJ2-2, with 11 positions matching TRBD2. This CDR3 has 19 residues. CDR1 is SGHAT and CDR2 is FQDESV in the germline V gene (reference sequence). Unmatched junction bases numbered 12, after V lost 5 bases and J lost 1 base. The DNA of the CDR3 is TGTGCCAGCAGCCACTTCGGGACTAGCGGCTTGAAGAACACCGGGGAGCTGTTTTTT. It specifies CASSHFGTSGLKNTGELFF.

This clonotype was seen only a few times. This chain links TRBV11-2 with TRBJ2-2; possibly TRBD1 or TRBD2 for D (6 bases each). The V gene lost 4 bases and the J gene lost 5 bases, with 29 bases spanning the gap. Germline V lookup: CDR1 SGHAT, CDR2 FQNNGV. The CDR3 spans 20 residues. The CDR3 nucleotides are TGTGCCAGCAGCTCCTCCCCCAGACAGGCTCCGCGGGGAGGAACCGGGGAGCTGTTTTTT. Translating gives CASSSSPRQAPRGGTGELFF.

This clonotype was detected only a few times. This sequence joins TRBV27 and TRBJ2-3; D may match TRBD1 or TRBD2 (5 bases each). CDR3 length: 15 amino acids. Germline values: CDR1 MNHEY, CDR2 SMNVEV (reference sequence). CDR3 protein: CGTRAGQMLGDTQYF. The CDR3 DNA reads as TGTGGGACGAGGGCAGGACAAATGCTAGGAGATACGCAGTATTTT.

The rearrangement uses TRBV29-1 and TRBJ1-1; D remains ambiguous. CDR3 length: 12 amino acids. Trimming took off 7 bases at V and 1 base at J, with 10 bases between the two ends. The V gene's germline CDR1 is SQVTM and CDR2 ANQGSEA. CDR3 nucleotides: TGCAGCGCCGGGTTTGCGAACACTGAAGCTTTCTTT. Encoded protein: CSAGFANTEAFF.

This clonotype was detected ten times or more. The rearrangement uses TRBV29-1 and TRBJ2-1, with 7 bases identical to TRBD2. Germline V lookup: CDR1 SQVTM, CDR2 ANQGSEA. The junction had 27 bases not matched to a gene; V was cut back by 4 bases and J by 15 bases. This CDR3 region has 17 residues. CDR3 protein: CSVGLVTRDYLPGSLFF. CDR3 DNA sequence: TGCAGCGTTGGCCTCGTCACTCGGGACTATTTACCCGGTTCTCTGTTCTTC.

The CDR3 DNA follows: TGCAGTGCTAGAGGGGGCGGTGGAGAAAGCAATGAGCAGTTCTTC. Amino acids: CSARGGGGESNEQFF. The rearrangement uses TRBV20-1 and TRBJ2-1, with a possible D match to TRBD1 (5 bases). The CDR3 extends over 15 amino acids. The V end was cut by 1 base, the J end by 6 bases, with 16 bases between. Looked up from germline, CDR1 is DFQATT and CDR2 is SNEGSKA (reference sequence).

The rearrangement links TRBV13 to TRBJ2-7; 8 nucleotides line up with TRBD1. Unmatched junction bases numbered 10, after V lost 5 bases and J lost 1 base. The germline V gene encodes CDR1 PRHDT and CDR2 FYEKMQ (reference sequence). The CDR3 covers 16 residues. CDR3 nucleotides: TGTGCCAGCAGCCTACGACAGGGGACTTTTTCCTACGAGCAGTACTTC. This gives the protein CASSLRQGTFSYEQYF.

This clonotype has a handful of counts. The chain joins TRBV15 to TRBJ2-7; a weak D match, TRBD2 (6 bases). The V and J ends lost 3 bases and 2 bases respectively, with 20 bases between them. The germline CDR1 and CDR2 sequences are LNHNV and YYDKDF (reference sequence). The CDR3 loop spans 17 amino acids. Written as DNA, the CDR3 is TGTGCCACCAGCAGGGCCCGTCGGCGGGGACCCCCCTACGAGCAGTACTTC. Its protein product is CATSRARRRGPPYEQYF.